The 9 T cell receptor beta chains below were found in one sample sequenced in a study of blood T cell repertoires in COVID-19. Clones were sequenced by immunoSEQ multiplex PCR, and TCRdb holds only the in-frame ones, with some missing. The table lists about 270,000 clones, 85% to 90% of them singletons. The sequencing input was PBMCs or T cells enriched from blood (not recorded which). Receptors originate from a woman between 18 and 29 years old who had recovered from COVID-19.

V and J are TRBV14 and TRBJ2-3, with 9 nucleotides matching TRBD1. CDR1 SGHDN and CDR2 FVKESK come from the germline V gene. J was trimmed by 5 bases and V by 4 bases; bases with no gene match: 10. This CDR3 is built from 16 residues. The CDR3 spells CASSLTGTGMGDTQYF. CDR3 coding DNA: TGTGCCAGCAGCCTTACCGGGACAGGGATGGGAGATACGCAGTATTTT.

This chain connects TRBV5-4 to TRBJ1-2; 12 nucleotides line up with TRBD1. The CDR3 has 14 amino acids. Germline V gene data show CDR1 as SGHNT and CDR2 as YYREEE (reference sequence). V gave up 4 bases and J gave up 7 bases; unmatched junction bases: 5. Here the CDR3 reads CASSGTGGVLGYTF. CDR3 bases: TGTGCCAGCAGCGGGACAGGGGGCGTTCTTGGCTACACCTTC.

The CDR3 here is CASSIDPFVTGRPATNEKLFF. As DNA, the CDR3 is TGTGCCAGTAGTATAGATCCATTCGTAACAGGTCGCCCCGCAACTAATGAAAAACTGTTTTTT. The V and J genes are TRBV19 and TRBJ1-4; tentative D call: TRBD1 (5 bases). Germline V CDR1 and CDR2: LNHDA, SQIVND (reference sequence). Trimming took 0 bases from V and 0 from J, leaving 23 bases between them. The CDR3 length is 21 residues.

The chain has TRBV29-1 and TRBJ2-2; no definite D call. Germline V lookup: CDR1 SQVTM, CDR2 ANQGSEA. This CDR3 spans 12 amino acids. V lost 4 bases and J 5 bases, leaving 8 bases between the germline ends. The CDR3 is CSVGRGTGELFF. The CDR3 DNA is TGCAGCGTTGGCAGAGGAACCGGGGAGCTGTTTTTT.

The J gene is TRBJ2-3, the V gene TRBV5-6; TRBD1 matches 7 bases. Germline assignment: CDR1 SGHDT and CDR2 YYEEEE. V shed 2 bases and J 3 bases; nucleotides not matched to a gene: 6. The CDR3 covers 15 residues. CDR3 loop: CASSFLQGLTDTQYF. The CDR3 DNA sequence: TGTGCCAGCAGCTTCTTACAGGGGCTGACAGATACGCAGTATTTT.

The V call is TRBV28, the J call TRBJ1-5; unclear D gene. The V gene's germline CDR1 is MDHEN and CDR2 SYDVKM. The CDR3 totals 15 residues. V lost 2 bases and J 6 bases, leaving 14 bases between the germline ends. The CDR3 sequence is CASSLRGHAIQPQHF. CDR3 DNA sequence: TGTGCCAGCAGTTTACGGGGTCATGCTATTCAGCCCCAGCATTTT. Full variable domain (remainder filled in from reference TRBV28 and TRBJ1-5): DVKVTQSSRYLVKRTGEKVFLECVQDMDHENMFWYRQDPGLGLRLIYFSYDVKMKEKGDIPEGYSVSREKKERFSLILESASTNQTSMYLCASSLRGHAIQPQHFGDGTRLSIL.

The rearrangement links TRBV7-8 to TRBJ1-1, with TRBD1 as a possible D gene (5 bases). V lost 3 bases and J lost 11, with 16 bases in between. The germline V gene encodes CDR1 SGHVS and CDR2 FQNEAQ. The CDR3 extends over 13 amino acids. DNA of the CDR3: TGTGCCAGCAGCTTCGGGCGGGAGTGGGGCGCTTTCTTT. Protein product: CASSFGREWGAFF.

This chain connects TRBV10-2 to TRBJ2-7; D not resolved. The CDR3 sequence is 13 residues long. The V gene's germline CDR1 is WSHSY and CDR2 SAAADI. Trimming removed 4 bases at V and 3 bases at J, with 10 bases between. The CDR3: CASSGSRNYEQYF. CDR3 nucleotide sequence: TGCGCCAGCAGTGGATCCAGAAACTACGAGCAGTACTTC.

The chain is built from TRBV21-1 and TRBJ2-3; TRBD2 is the table's D call, not checked against the DNA. TRBV21-1 is given as a pseudogene. The CDR3 totals 16 residues. CDR3 loop: CASSQSSGASTDTQYF. Here the CDR3 DNA reads TGTGCCAGCAGCCAAAGTTCGGGAGCTAGCACAGATACGCAGTATTTT.